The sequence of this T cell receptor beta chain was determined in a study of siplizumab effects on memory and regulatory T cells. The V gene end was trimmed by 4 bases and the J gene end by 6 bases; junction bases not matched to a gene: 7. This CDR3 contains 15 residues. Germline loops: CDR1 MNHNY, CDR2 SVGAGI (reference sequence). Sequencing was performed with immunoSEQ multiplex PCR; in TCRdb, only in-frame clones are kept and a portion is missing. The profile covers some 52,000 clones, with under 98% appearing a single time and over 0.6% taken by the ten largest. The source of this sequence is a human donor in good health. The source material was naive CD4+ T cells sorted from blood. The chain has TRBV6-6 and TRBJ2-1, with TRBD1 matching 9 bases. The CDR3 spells CASSSGTGLGNEQFF. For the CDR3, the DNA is TGTGCCAGCAGTTCCGGGACAGGGCTCGGCAATGAGCAGTTCTTC.